This TCR beta chain was recovered during a study of cytomegalovirus exposure and HLA in healthy donors. Study results and limitations: Association of 16,951 TCR beta sequences with HLA alleles was found at 0.05 false discovery rate in a later analysis. What a later analysis showed was that several of the most significant clusters appeared linked to common viral pathogens.

The PCR employed 60 Vbeta primers together with 13 Jbeta primers. Measured with immunoSEQ multiplex PCR; TCRdb has only the in-frame clones, and not every one. Found here are under 200,000 clones, roughly 70% of them singletons; the top ten hold 2.5% to 3%. To note about this clone: The antigen is not known.

The germline V gene encodes CDR1 SGHRS and CDR2 YFSETQ. CDR3 length equals 16 residues. The V gene end was trimmed by 0 bases and the J gene end by 4 bases; junction bases not matched to a gene: 1. The source of this sequence is a woman in her 50s in good health and CMV-seropositive. The chain couples TRBV5-1 to TRBJ2-3; 14 nucleotides align to TRBD2. Input material: PBMCs. This CDR3 reads CASSLEGLAGADTQYF. For the CDR3, the DNA is TGCGCCAGCAGCTTGGAGGGACTAGCGGGGGCAGATACGCAGTATTTT.